This TCR beta chain originates from a study of OX40 agonist ivuxolimab in advanced cancers. General study points: Researchers did not determine the expanded peripheral T cells' antigen specificity. The authors also found low normalized T-cell clonal expansion in some nonresponders.

Clones were read by immunoSEQ multiplex PCR, and TCRdb kept only the in-frame ones, dropping some. The data hold 99,000 or so clones, with approximately 80% observed a single time. About this clone itself: Its antigen is not identified.

Germline loops: CDR1 SGHTA, CDR2 FQGNSA. The CDR3 extends over 14 amino acids. V was pared by 4 bases and J by 4 bases, with 13 bases between. This chain joins TRBV7-2 and TRBJ1-2; TRBD1 might be the D (6 bases). Source: CD4+ or CD8+ T cells sorted from blood, taken in a trial of the OX40 agonist ivuxolimab. The receptor was isolated from an adult with an advanced solid tumor such as melanoma, head and neck, liver or kidney cancer. The CDR3 sequence: CASSSPQGGYGYTF. CDR3 in DNA: TGTGCCAGCAGCTCCCCACAGGGAGGCTATGGCTACACCTTC.